This T cell receptor beta chain came from a study of cytomegalovirus exposure and HLA in healthy donors. The PCR used 60 Vbeta and 13 Jbeta primers. Per the authors' pipeline: Per a later analysis, the number of unique TCR beta chains was approximately 80 million, of which 9 million to 14 million were shared. Repertoires were generated with immunoSEQ multiplex PCR, while TCRdb's copy carries only in-frame clones and drops some. V, J and clone size reflect that table, while D and trimming were determined from the DNA. Counted here are 130,000 or so clones, around 82% occurring once; the ten biggest clones make up roughly 3.2%. The ends lost 4 bases at V and 6 bases at J; junction bases unmatched: 3. This CDR3 spans 14 amino acids. Germline assignment: CDR1 SGHDT and CDR2 YYEEEE. Notes on this clone: Its cognate antigen is unknown.

Study-wide results and caveats: The study had only CMV serostatus as immune exposure information. Analysis performed later found 15,000 or so TCR beta sequences associated with HLA alleles at 0.05 false discovery rate. A later analysis revealed that TCR association rates differed between HLA loci, peaking at DRB1 and bottoming out at HLA-C.

The V and J genes are TRBV5-6 and TRBJ1-6; 8 bases line up with TRBD1. Sequenced sample: PBMCs. This TCR came from a young man in good health and CMV-seropositive. CDR3 in amino acids: CASSEQGGNSPLHF. Written as DNA, the CDR3 is TGTGCCAGCAGCGAACAGGGGGGTAATTCACCCCTCCACTTT.